This T cell receptor beta chain emerged from a study of beta chain features in type 1 diabetes. On the study more broadly: The samples had more than 95 million sorted cells examined in all. The study's findings and limits: There were fewer insertions and more deletions at the VDJ junctions of type 1 diabetes patients. Shorter TCRB CDR3s, moderately but significantly so, were found in Type 1 diabetes patients in all four CD4+ subsets. TCRB repertoires of naive, central memory and Treg cells appeared more similar among patients than among healthy donors.

CD4+ cells of the naive, central memory, regulatory and stem cell-like memory types were sorted via CD45RO/CCR7/CD25/CD127/CD95/CD27. The study reverse transcribed the entire isolated RNA, so it sequenced expressed TCRB transcripts. The protocol was immunoSEQ multiplex PCR, while the TCRdb copy is restricted to in-frame clones and leaves out a portion. The sample gives about 710,000 clones, more than 12% of which show up once; approximately 0.039% is in the top ten. About this clone: As yet, its antigen is unknown.

Germline V gene sequence: CDR1 LNHNV, CDR2 YYDKDF (reference sequence). The CDR3 consists of 18 residues. The V end lost 1 base, the J end lost 0 bases, and 16 bases lay between the germline ends. V gene TRBV15 combines with J gene TRBJ2-1; the D gene is possibly TRBD2 (6 bases). Sample: naive CD4+ T cells from blood. This TCR derives from a man aged 18-30 years with type 1 diabetes. The CDR3 DNA reads as TGTGCCACCAGCAGAGGGAGTGGCGGGGACCCCTCCTACAATGAGCAGTTCTTC. Translating gives CATSRGSGGDPSYNEQFF.